This TCR beta chain was identified during a study of long-term antiretroviral therapy in people with HIV. General study findings and limits: Pre-ART clonal expansions dominated every time point's repertoire.

This clone was found once. The antigen is unknown. Sequencing relied on immunoSEQ assay v3.0, run at survey level. Each sample aimed for roughly 40,000-55,000 sequenced T-cell genomes. Generated by immunoSEQ multiplex PCR, the TCRdb table keeps only in-frame clones and is missing some. This sample has approximately 15,000 clones; about 86% occur once, and the top ten carry roughly 8%. The CDR3 runs to 12 residues. Germline loops: CDR1 LGHNA, CDR2 YNFKEQ. The V end lost 3 bases, the J end lost 8 bases, and 8 bases lay between the germline ends. The clonotype originates from a young man with HIV. Sequencing used unsorted PBMCs, obtained 0.1 years after starting antiretroviral therapy. The chain has TRBV4-2 and TRBJ2-1, with unresolved D. The CDR3 sequence is CASSQSVYEQFF. For the CDR3, the DNA is TGTGCCAGCAGCCAGTCGGTGTATGAGCAGTTCTTC.